Given below is one T cell receptor beta chain in context. This CDR3 is 16 amino acids long. The V end lost 3 bases, the J end lost 5 bases, and 16 bases lay between the germline ends. Germline V gives CDR1 MNHEY, CDR2 SMNVEV (reference sequence). The PCR employed 60 Vbeta primers together with 13 Jbeta primers. Sequencing was performed with immunoSEQ multiplex PCR; in TCRdb, only in-frame clones are kept and a portion is missing. Here the sample spans 170,000 or so clones, around 78% being singletons. The source of the sample is a study of cytomegalovirus exposure and HLA in healthy donors. V is TRBV27 and J is TRBJ2-2; TRBD1 might be the D (5 bases). The TCR was taken from a woman aged 50 to 65 in good health and CMV-seropositive. The sample comprised PBMCs. CDR3 amino acids: CASSFQRRQGTGELFF. CDR3 nucleotide sequence: TGTGCCAGCAGTTTTCAGCGCCGGCAGGGTACCGGGGAGCTGTTTTTT.